This T cell receptor beta chain was captured in a study of blood T cell repertoires in COVID-19. For the study at large: Samples of COVID-19 (acute and convalescent) were obtained from the United States, Italy and Spain. PBMCs, B-cell-depleted T cells, or T cells provided the cDNA or gDNA that made up the material.

Original analysis: Quantification of nucleated cells was approximated via reference gene primer amplification. Clones were sequenced by immunoSEQ multiplex PCR, and TCRdb holds only the in-frame ones, with some missing. That table is the source of V, J and clone size, and D and trimming were worked out from the DNA. The data show 150,000 to 200,000 clones, over 80% seen once. This TCR was sampled from a woman aged 80 or over with active or convalescent COVID-19. The sequencing sample was made of peripheral blood.

The CDR3 bases are TGTGCCAGTACCCTCGGACAGGGGGTAACGGAAGCTTTCTTT. It yields the protein CASTLGQGVTEAFF. The chain is built from TRBV19 and TRBJ1-1, with 10 bases identical to TRBD1. Germline CDR1 LNHDA, CDR2 SQIVND (reference sequence). J gave up 8 bases and V 7 bases, and 10 bases lay outside the gene matches. CDR3 length: 14 amino acids.